Listed here are 4 T cell receptor beta chains from one sample, sequenced in a study of long-term antiretroviral therapy in people with HIV. Runs used v3.0 of the immunoSEQ assay and were done at survey level. Clones were sequenced by immunoSEQ multiplex PCR, and TCRdb holds only the in-frame ones, with some missing. The sample holds around 21,000 clones, about 80% seen once. Source: unsorted PBMCs, taken roughly 6.2 years after starting antiretroviral therapy. Receptors were obtained from a man aged 30 to 45 with HIV.

This clone has more than one count but fewer than ten. The chain has TRBV4-2 and TRBJ1-2; the D is unclear. V was shortened by 4 bases and J by 2 bases, with 14 bases between the two germline ends. The CDR3 is 15 residues long. The germline V gene encodes CDR1 LGHNA and CDR2 YNFKEQ. In DNA form, the CDR3 reads TGTGCCAGCAGCCTGGACTCGACGGAGAACTATGGCTACACCTTC. Amino acids: CASSLDSTENYGYTF.

The CDR3 nucleotides read TGTGCCAGCAGTTTGGGACAGGGACCCTACAATGAGCAGTTCTTC. This sequence encodes CASSLGQGPYNEQFF. The rearrangement joins TRBV6-5 to TRBJ2-1, with 9 bases that match TRBD1. Germline V CDR1 and CDR2: MNHEY, SVGAGI. The CDR3 runs 15 residues. Trimming removed 4 bases from V and 2 bases from J; junction bases left unmatched: 3.

On this clone itself: An end of the junction does not agree with germline; a read error may underlie this. The V gene is TRBV28, the J gene TRBJ1-1; no definite D call. CDR3 length: 12 residues. CDR1 and CDR2 from the germline V gene are MDHEN and SYDVKM. This chain's CDR3 is CASSLPQSKWIF. The CDR3 region has the DNA TGTGCCAGCAGCCTGCCACAATCGAAGTGGATCTTT.

J is TRBJ1-5 and V is TRBV6-1, with a weak D call TRBD1 (5 bases). In germline, CDR1 is MNHNS, CDR2 SASEGT. The CDR3 extends over 14 amino acids. The V end lost 4 bases, the J end lost 3 bases, and 10 bases lay between the germline ends. CDR3 protein: CASSASDINQPQHF. The CDR3 DNA sequence: TGTGCCAGCAGTGCCTCGGACATCAATCAGCCCCAGCATTTT.